The clone carrying this T cell receptor beta chain is a singleton in its sample. This sample was included in a study of technical replicates of blood from several donors. Only in-frame clones appear in the TCRdb table, and some are missing; sequencing was by immunoSEQ multiplex PCR. This table has approximately 79,000 clones, roughly 94% appearing once. This CDR3 is built from 13 residues. Germline lookup yields CDR1 MDHEN and CDR2 SYDVKM. Trimming cost V 8 bases and J 2 bases; bases outside gene matches: 2. Sequencing was carried out using T cells isolated from PBMCs. The sequence came from a human donor in good health. The J gene is TRBJ2-2, the V gene TRBV28; 7 bases are shared with TRBD1. The CDR3 protein is CASRDSNTGELFF. CDR3 DNA: TGTGCCAGCCGGGACAGCAACACCGGGGAGCTGTTTTTT.